This T cell receptor beta chain is from a study of T cells after yellow fever vaccination. A universal primer site and UMIs were added as TCR cDNA was made by 5'RACE template switching. One entry per CDR3 protein, called by TCRdb with MiXCR from the 5' RACE reads. The data show some 290,000 distinct CDR3 sequences, approximately 12% seen once. The CDR3 is made up of 15 amino acids. Germline CDR1 is LGHNA and CDR2 is YSLEER. V dropped 0 bases and J dropped 2 bases, with 9 bases sitting between them. Broader study findings: In FACS-sorted repertoires, abundant clonotypes from the bulk population could appear as contaminants.

This clonotype was counted at least ten times. What it binds is not known. The sequenced sample was CD4+ T cells sorted from PBMCs, obtained 45 days after the yellow fever booster vaccination. The J gene is TRBJ2-3, the V gene TRBV4-3; D not resolved. This TCR was sampled from a young man who received the YFV17D yellow fever vaccine. CDR3 nucleotides: TGCGCCAGCAGCCAAGATCCCCTGAACACAGATACGCAGTATTTT. It codes for CASSQDPLNTDTQYF.